The 9 T cell receptor beta chains reported below all come from one sample, sequenced in a study of beta chain features in type 1 diabetes. Study-wide results and limits: Within each of all four CD4+ subsets, Type 1 diabetes patients had TCRB CDR3s that were moderately but significantly shorter.

Their cognate antigens are unknown. Sequencing targeted expressed TCRB transcripts, as all isolated RNA had been reverse transcribed. Sequenced by immunoSEQ multiplex PCR; TCRdb stores in-frame clones only, minus some. The sample contains around 360,000 clones, roughly an eighth of which appear only once. The sample was naive CD4+ T cells from blood. Every receptor here comes from a woman aged 18-35 years with type 1 diabetes.

The rearrangement links TRBV7-9 to TRBJ1-6; 7 nucleotides agree with TRBD1. Germline CDR1 SEHNR, CDR2 FQNEAQ (reference sequence). V was pared by 2 bases and J by 8 bases, with 6 bases of the junction left unmatched. The CDR3 is 15 residues long. CDR3 coding DNA: TGTGCCAGCAGCTTATACGGGGACAGATATTCACCCCTCCACTTT. Translation gives CASSLYGDRYSPLHF.

This chain uses TRBV7-2 with TRBJ2-7; tentative D call: TRBD2 (6 bases). Between the trimmed V and J ends, which lost 0 bases and 6 bases, there was a span of 9 bases. This CDR3 spans 13 amino acids. Germline-derived CDR1 and CDR2 are SGHTA and FQGNSA. The CDR3: CASSLAGGGEQYF. The CDR3 DNA is TGTGCCAGCAGCTTAGCGGGAGGTGGCGAGCAGTACTTC. Supplemented by reference TRBV7-2 and TRBJ2-7, the full variable domain reads GAGVSQSPSNKVTEKGKDVELRCDPISGHTALYWYRQSLGQGLEFLIYFQGNSAPDKSGLPSDRFSAERTGGSVSTLTIQRTQQEDSAVYLCASSLAGGGEQYFGPGTRLTVT.

Only one count was recorded for this clone. The junction departs from germline at one end; a sequencing error may be responsible. The V gene is TRBV2, the J gene TRBJ1-2; D perhaps matches TRBD1 (6 bases). CDR3 length equals 13 residues. From germline, CDR1 is SNHLY and CDR2 FYNNEI. The DNA for the CDR3 is TGTGCCAGCAGTGATAACAGGGCGCGGCTACCTTACTTC. Translation gives CASSDNRARLPYF.

The chain uses TRBV18 and TRBJ2-3; 7 bases match TRBD1. J gave up 2 bases and V 4 bases, and 6 bases lay outside the gene matches. Germline-derived CDR1 and CDR2 are KGHSH and LQKENI. This CDR3 is built from 15 residues. The CDR3 nucleotides are TGTGCCAGCTCACGTACAGGGGCCTACACAGATACGCAGTATTTT. Translated, it gives CASSRTGAYTDTQYF.

The rearrangement uses TRBV28 and TRBJ2-2, with D tentatively TRBD1 (6 bases). Germline V gene lookup returns CDR1 MDHEN and CDR2 SYDVKM. V lost 5 bases and J lost 6, with 13 bases in between. The CDR3 sequence is 14 residues long. The CDR3 DNA reads as TGTGCCAGCAGTAAGGGGGTTGCGGCCGGGGAGCTGTTTTTT. It translates to CASSKGVAAGELFF.

This clone has only a few counts. The J gene is TRBJ1-1, the V gene TRBV4-1, with D tentatively TRBD1 (5 bases). There are 14 residues in the CDR3. Germline lookup yields CDR1 MGHRA and CDR2 YSYEKL. With 3 bases removed from V and 8 bases from J, the gap between germline ends came to 16 bases. The CDR3 DNA follows: TGCGCCAGCAGCCATACGAAGGTTCAGGGAGAAGCTTTCTTT. Translation gives CASSHTKVQGEAFF.

This clone was observed a few times. The chain combines TRBV5-1 with TRBJ2-3; tentatively, D is TRBD2 (5 bases). Between the trimmed V and J ends, which lost 4 bases and 1 base, there was a span of 10 bases. Per germline, CDR1 SGHRS and CDR2 YFSETQ. This CDR3 contains 14 residues. This CDR3 reads CASSPRSGTDTQYF. CDR3 DNA sequence: TGCGCCAGCAGCCCACGTAGCGGCACAGATACGCAGTATTTT.

In its sample, this clone was seen a few times. CDR3 residues: CASSVGAGQGIDEQFF. Here the CDR3 DNA reads TGTGCCAGCAGCGTCGGGGCGGGACAGGGGATCGATGAGCAGTTCTTC. V gene TRBV9 combines with J gene TRBJ2-1; TRBD1 matches at 10 bases. Germline V lookup: CDR1 SGDLS, CDR2 YYNGEE. This CDR3 is built from 16 residues. Trimming at V came to 2 bases and at J to 8 bases, leaving 10 bases not matched to a gene.

This clone was seen a few times. The genes are TRBV25-1 and TRBJ2-2, with 10 nucleotides matching TRBD1. The J segment lost 10 bases and the V segment lost 6 bases, leaving 8 bases of the junction unmatched. Germline CDR1 reads MGHDK; CDR2 reads SYGVNS. The CDR3 spans 14 residues. The CDR3 DNA reads TGTGCCAGCAGCTCCGACAGGGGGCCCGAGGAGCTGTTTTTT. Protein: CASSSDRGPEELFF. Full variable domain (remainder filled in from reference TRBV25-1 and TRBJ2-2): EADIYQTPRYLVIGTGKKITLECSQTMGHDKMYWYQQDPGMELHLIHYSYGVNSTEKGDLSSESTVSRIRTEHFPLTLESARPSHTSQYLCASSSDRGPEELFFGEGSRLTVL.